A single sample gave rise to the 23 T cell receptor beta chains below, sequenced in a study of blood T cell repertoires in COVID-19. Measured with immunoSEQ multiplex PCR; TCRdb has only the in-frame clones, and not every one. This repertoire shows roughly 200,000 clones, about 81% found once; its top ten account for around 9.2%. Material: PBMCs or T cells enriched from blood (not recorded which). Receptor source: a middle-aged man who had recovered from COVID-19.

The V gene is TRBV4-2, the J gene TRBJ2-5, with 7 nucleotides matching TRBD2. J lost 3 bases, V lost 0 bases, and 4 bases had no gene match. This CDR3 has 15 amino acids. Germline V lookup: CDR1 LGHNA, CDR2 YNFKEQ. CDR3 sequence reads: CASSQDSRGKETQYF. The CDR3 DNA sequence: TGTGCCAGCAGCCAAGACTCGCGGGGGAAAGAGACCCAGTACTTC.

CDR3 residues: CASSVALLNNEQFF. CDR3 in DNA: TGTGCCAGCAGCGTAGCGCTCCTAAACAATGAGCAGTTCTTC. This chain links TRBV9 with TRBJ2-1; D is unclear. The CDR3 has 14 residues. The germline V and J ends were trimmed by 0 bases and 5 bases, with 9 bases remaining between them. Germline V lookup: CDR1 SGDLS, CDR2 YYNGEE.

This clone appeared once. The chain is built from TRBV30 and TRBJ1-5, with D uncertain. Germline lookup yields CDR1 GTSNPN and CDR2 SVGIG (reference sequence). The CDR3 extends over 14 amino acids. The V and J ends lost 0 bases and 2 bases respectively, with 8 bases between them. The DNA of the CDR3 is TGTGCCTGGAGTGTGCGGTCGGGCAATCAGCCCCAGCATTTT. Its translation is CAWSVRSGNQPQHF. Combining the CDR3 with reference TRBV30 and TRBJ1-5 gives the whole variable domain SQTIHQWPATLVQPVGSPLSLECTVEGTSNPNLYWYRQAAGRGLQLLFYSVGIGQISSEVPQNLSASRPQDRQFILSSKKLLLSDSGFYLCAWSVRSGNQPQHFGDGTRLSIL.

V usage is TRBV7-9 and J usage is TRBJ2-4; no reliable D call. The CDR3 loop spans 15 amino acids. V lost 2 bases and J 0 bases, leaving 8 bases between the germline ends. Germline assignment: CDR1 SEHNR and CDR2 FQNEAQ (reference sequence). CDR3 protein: CASSLRTVAKNIQYF. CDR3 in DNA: TGTGCCAGCAGCTTACGTACAGTAGCCAAAAACATTCAGTACTTC.

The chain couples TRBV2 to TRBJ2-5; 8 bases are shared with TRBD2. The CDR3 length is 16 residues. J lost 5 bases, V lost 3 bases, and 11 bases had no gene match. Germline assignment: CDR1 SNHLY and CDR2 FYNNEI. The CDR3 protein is CASSEPGLGDDETQYF. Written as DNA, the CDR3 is TGTGCCAGCAGTGAGCCGGGACTAGGAGACGATGAGACCCAGTACTTC.

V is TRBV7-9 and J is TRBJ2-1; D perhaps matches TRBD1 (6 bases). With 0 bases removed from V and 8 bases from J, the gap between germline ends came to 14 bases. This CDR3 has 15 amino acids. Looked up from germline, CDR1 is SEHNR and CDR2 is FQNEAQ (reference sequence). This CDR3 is CASSLAGYRDHEQFF. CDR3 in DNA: TGTGCCAGCAGCTTAGCGGGATACAGGGATCATGAGCAGTTCTTC.

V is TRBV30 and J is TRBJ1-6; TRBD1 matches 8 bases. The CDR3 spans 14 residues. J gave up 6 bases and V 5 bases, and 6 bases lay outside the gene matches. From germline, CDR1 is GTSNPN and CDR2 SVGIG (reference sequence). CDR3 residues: CAWRGTGPNSPLHF. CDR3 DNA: TGTGCCTGGCGGGGGACAGGACCTAATTCACCCCTCCACTTT.

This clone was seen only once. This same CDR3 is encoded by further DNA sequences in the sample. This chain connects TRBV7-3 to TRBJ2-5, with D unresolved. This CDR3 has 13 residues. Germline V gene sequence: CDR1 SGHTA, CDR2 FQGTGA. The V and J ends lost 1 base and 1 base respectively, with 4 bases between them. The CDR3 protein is CASSLRAQETQYF. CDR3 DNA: TGTGCCAGCAGCTTAAGGGCCCAAGAGACCCAGTACTTC. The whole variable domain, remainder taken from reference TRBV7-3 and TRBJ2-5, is GAGVSQTPSNKVTEKGKYVELRCDPISGHTALYWYRQSLGQGPEFLIYFQGTGAADDSGLPNDRFFAVRPEGSVSTLKIQRTERGDSAVYLCASSLRAQETQYFGPGTRLLVL.

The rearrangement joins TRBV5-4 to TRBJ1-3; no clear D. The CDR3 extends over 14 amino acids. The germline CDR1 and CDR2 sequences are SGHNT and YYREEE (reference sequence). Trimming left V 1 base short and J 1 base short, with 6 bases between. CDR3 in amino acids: CASSLSTSGNTIYF. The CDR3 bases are TGTGCCAGCAGCTTGAGCACGTCTGGAAACACCATATATTTT.

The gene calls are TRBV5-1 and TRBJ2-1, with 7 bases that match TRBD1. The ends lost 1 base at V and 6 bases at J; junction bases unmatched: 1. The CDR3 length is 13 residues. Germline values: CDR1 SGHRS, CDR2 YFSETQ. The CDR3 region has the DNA TGCGCCAGCAGCTTGACAGGGGTCAATGAGCAGTTCTTC. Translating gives CASSLTGVNEQFF.

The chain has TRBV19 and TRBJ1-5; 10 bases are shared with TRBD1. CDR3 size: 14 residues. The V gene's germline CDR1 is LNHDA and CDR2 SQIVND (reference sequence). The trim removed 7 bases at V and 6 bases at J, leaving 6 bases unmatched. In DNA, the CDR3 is TGTGCCAGTACCCTGGGACAGGGGATTCAGCCCCAGCATTTT. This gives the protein CASTLGQGIQPQHF.

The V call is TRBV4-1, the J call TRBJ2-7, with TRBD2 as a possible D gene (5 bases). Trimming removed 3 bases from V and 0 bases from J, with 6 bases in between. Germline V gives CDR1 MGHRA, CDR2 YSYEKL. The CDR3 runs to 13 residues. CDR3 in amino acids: CASSQGSSYEQYF. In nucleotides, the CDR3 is TGCGCCAGCAGCCAGGGGAGCTCCTACGAGCAGTACTTC.

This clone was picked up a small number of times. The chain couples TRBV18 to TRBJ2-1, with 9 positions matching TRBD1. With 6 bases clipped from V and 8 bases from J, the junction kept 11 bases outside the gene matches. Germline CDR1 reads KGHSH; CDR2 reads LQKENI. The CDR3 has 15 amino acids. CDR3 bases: TGTGCCAGCTCCACCGGGACAGGGAGGATTGATGAGCAGTTCTTC. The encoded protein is CASSTGTGRIDEQFF.

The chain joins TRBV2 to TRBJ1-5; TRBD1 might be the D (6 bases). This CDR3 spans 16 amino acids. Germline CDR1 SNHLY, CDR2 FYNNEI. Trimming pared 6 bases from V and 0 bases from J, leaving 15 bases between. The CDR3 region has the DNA TGTGCCAGCAGCTTGACAGGAGAGCATAGCAATCAGCCCCAGCATTTT. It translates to CASSLTGEHSNQPQHF.

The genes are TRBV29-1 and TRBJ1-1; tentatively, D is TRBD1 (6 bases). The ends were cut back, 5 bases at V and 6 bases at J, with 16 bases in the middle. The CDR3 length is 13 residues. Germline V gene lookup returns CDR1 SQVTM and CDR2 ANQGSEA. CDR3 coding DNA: TGCAGCGTTAAACAGGGAGGGCGGGCTGAAGCTTTCTTT. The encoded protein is CSVKQGGRAEAFF. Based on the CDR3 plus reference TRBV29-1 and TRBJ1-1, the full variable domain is SAVISQKPSRDICQRGTSLTIQCQVDSQVTMMFWYRQQPGQSLTLIATANQGSEATYESGFVIDKFPISRPNLTFSTLTVSNMSPEDSSIYLCSVKQGGRAEAFFGQGTRLTVV.

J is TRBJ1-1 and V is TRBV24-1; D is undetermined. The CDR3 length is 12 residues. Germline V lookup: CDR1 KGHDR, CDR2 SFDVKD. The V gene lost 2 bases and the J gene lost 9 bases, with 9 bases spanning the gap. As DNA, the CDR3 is TGTGCCACCAGTGATTCATTGGGCCAAGCTTTCTTT. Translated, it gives CATSDSLGQAFF.

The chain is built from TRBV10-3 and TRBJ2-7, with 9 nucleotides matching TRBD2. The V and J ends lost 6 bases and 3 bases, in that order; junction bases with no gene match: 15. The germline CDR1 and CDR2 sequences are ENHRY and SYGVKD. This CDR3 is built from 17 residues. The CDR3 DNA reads TGTGCCATCAGAGGGGAGAGGCTAGCGGGGAGGGTCTACGAGCAGTACTTC. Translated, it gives CAIRGERLAGRVYEQYF.

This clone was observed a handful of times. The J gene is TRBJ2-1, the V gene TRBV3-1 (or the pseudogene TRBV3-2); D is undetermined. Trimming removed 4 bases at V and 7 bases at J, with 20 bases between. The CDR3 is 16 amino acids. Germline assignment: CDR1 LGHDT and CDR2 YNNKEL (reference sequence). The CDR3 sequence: CASSPNGYGGTNEQFF. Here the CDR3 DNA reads TGTGCCAGCAGCCCCAATGGGTATGGCGGAACGAATGAGCAGTTCTTC.

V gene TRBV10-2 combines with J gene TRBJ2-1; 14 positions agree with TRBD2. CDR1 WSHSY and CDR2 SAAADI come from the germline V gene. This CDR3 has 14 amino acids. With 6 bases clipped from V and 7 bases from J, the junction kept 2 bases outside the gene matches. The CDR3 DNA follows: TGCGCCAGCAGGGGACTAGCGGGAGATAATGAGCAGTTCTTC. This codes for CASRGLAGDNEQFF.

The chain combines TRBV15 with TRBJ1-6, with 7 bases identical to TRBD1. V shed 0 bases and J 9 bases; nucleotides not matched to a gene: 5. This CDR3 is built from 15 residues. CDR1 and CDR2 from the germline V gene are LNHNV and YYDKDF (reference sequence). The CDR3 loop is CATSRDRGLGSPLHF. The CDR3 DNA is TGTGCCACCAGCAGAGACAGGGGGTTAGGTTCACCCCTCCACTTT. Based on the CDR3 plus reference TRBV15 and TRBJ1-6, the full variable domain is DAMVIQNPRYQVTQFGKPVTLSCSQTLNHNVMYWYQQKSSQAPKLLFHYYDKDFNNEADTPDNFQSRRPNTSFCFLDIRSPGLGDTAMYLCATSRDRGLGSPLHFGNGTRLTVT.

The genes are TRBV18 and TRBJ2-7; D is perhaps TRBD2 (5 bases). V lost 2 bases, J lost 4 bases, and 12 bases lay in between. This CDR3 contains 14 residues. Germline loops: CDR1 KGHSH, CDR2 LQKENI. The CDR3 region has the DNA TGTGCCAGCTCACCAATCGGGATCATATACGAGCAGTACTTC. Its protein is CASSPIGIIYEQYF.

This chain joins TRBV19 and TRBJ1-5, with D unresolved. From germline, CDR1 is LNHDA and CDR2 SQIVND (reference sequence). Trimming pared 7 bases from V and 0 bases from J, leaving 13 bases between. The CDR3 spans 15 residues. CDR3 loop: CASTPWAYSNQPQHF. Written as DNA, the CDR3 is TGTGCCAGTACCCCATGGGCGTATAGCAATCAGCCCCAGCATTTT.

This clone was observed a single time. CDR3 bases: TGTGCCAGCAGAAAAGCGGGTAATGCCTACAATGAGCAGTTCTTC. Encoded protein: CASRKAGNAYNEQFF. This sequence joins TRBV28 and TRBJ2-1, with D possibly TRBD2 on 6 matching bases. V was cut by 6 bases and J by 2 bases, with 14 bases left in between. CDR1 and CDR2 (germline): MDHEN, SYDVKM. The CDR3 loop spans 15 amino acids.